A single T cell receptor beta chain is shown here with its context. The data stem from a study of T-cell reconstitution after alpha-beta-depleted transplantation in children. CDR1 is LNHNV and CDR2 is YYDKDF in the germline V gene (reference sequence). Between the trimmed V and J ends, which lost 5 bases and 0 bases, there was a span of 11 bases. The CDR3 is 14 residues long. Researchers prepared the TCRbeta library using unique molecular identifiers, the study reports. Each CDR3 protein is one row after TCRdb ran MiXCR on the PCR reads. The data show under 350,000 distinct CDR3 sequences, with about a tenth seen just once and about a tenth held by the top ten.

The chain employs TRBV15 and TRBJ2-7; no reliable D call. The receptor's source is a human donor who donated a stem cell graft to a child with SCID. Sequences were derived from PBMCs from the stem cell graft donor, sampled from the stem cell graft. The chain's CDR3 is CATSEFSFSYEQYF. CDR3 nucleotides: TGTGCCACCAGCGAATTCTCGTTCTCCTACGAGCAGTACTTC.